This entry describes one T cell receptor (beta chain). What it binds is not known. V shed 5 bases and J 4 bases; nucleotides not matched to a gene: 8. This CDR3 has 15 amino acids. Germline lookup yields CDR1 SQVTM and CDR2 ANQGSEA. The time point: blood at routine non-recurrence follow-up after resection. The authors sequenced whole RNA from tumor, nontumor lung or frozen PBMC without sorting. This entry comes from a study of spatial heterogeneity in lung cancer. As for the study in general: Detected beta-chain sequences consistently exceeded alpha-chain sequences.

TCRdb re-analysed the 5' RACE reads in MiXCR, keeping a single row per CDR3 protein. The sample includes nearly 95,000 distinct CDR3 sequences, around 19% seen only once; the top ten take about a fifth. Study results and limitations: At tumor resection, ubiquitous expanded TCRs were detected in blood more often than later.

The sequencing used PBMCs, collected at follow-up. The chain employs TRBV29-1 and TRBJ2-3; 11 positions agree with TRBD2. This TCR derives from a male donor with early-stage non-small cell lung cancer. The CDR3 protein is CSVHRLAGKADTQYF. In DNA, the CDR3 is TGCAGCGTTCATCGACTAGCGGGGAAGGCAGATACGCAGTATTTT.